This entry describes one T cell receptor (beta chain). This clone's antigen is unknown. Base qualities were left out, and no much larger clone turns up one base away. The library was prepared using the immunoSEQ multiplex PCR assay. Entries here come from immuneACCESS through TCRdb and include only in-frame sequences with V and J called. Some clones fail to appear in such tables; in the studies checked, an unresolved V gene covers under half of the shortfall, and the cause of the remainder is unknown. In all, the sample holds around 100,000 clones, and about 90% of those were seen once. In total, the top ten clones hold about 20% of the sample. These data are taken from a study of control samples from healthy donors and cancer patients (dated by TCRdb to between 2020 and 2021). Measured from the cysteine to the phenylalanine, the CDR3 is 14 residues long. This entry keeps only the CDR3 DNA: 42 bases, framed from base 1. Based on the germline V gene, the CDR1 and CDR2 sequences are SGHTA and FQGNSA. V was cut back by 4 bases and J by 1 base, leaving a gap of 10 bases between them.

The chain couples TRBV7-2 to TRBJ1-1; no D gene can be assigned with confidence. The sample consisted of blood. This TCR was recovered from a woman in her forties or fifties in good health. The CDR3 here reads CASSSRATNTEAFF. The nucleotides read TGTGCCAGCAGCTCCCGAGCCACGAACACTGAAGCTTTCTTT. The reference TRBV7-2 and TRBJ1-1 proteins fill in what lies around the CDR3, so the full variable domain reads GAGVSQSPSNKVTEKGKDVELRCDPISGHTALYWYRQSLGQGLEFLIYFQGNSAPDKSGLPSDRFSAERTGGSVSTLTIQRTQQEDSAVYLCASSSRATNTEAFFGQGTRLTVV.